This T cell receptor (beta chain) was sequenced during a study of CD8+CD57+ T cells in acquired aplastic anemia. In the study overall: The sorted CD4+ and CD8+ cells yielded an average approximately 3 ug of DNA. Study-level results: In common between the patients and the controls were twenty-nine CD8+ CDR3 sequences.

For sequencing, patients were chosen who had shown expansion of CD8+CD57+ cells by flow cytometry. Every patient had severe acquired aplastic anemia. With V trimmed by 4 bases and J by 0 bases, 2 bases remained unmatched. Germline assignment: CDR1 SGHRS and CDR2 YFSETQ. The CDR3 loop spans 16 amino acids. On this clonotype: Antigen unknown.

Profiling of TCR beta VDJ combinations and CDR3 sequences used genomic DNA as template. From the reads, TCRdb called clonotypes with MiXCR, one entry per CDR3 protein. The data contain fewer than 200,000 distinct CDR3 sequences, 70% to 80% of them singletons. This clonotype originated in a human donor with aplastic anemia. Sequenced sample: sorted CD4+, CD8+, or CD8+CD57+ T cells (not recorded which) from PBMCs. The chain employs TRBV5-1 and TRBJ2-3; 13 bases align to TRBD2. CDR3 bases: TGCGCCAGCAGCCCGGGACTAGCGGGGAGCACAGATACGCAGTATTTT. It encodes CASSPGLAGSTDTQYF.